Ten or more counts support the clone carrying this TCR beta chain. Antigen specificity is unknown. For TCR beta, libraries came from iRepertoire HTBI primers and Arm-PCR of CDR3 regions. TCRdb re-analysed the multiplex PCR reads in MiXCR, keeping a single row per CDR3 protein. The table records approximately 210,000 distinct CDR3 sequences, 18% of them present only once. This entry comes from a study of regulatory T cells in long-lasting Graves disease. Overall study results and limits: There were preferences for TRBV28, TRBJ1-2 and TRBJ2-5 in persistent disease. Small numbers of samples may have cut accuracy.

Time point denoted: newly diagnosed GD, antithyroid drugs for less than 3 months. RNA from PBMCs was the source of the TCR library. The germline V and J ends were trimmed by 0 bases and 7 bases, with 10 bases remaining between them. The CDR3 spans 13 residues. CDR1 SGHTA and CDR2 FQGNSA come from the germline V gene. This receptor was taken from a female donor with Graves disease. Sequencing was performed on peripheral blood mononuclear cells (PBMCs), taken at new diagnosis, from a patient treated with antithyroid drugs. The rearrangement links TRBV7-2 to TRBJ2-7; D unresolved. Here the CDR3 reads CASSLAVLGEQYF. CDR3 DNA: TGTGCCAGCAGCTTAGCGGTATTAGGGGAGCAGTACTTC.